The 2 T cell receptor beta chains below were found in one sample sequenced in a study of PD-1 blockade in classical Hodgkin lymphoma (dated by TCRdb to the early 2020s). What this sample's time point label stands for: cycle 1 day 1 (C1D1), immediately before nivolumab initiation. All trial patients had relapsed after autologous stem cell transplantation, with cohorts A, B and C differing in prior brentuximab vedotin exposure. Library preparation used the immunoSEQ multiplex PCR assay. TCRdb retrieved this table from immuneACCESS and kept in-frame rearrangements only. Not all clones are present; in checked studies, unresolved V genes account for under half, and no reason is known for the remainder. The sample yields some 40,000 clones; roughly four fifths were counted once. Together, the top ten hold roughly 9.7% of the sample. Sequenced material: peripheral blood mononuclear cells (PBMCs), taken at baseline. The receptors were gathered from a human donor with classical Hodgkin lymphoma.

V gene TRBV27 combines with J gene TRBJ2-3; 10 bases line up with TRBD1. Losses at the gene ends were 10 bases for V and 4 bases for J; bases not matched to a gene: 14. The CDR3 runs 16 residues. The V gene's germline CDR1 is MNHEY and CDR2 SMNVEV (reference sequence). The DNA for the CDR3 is TGTGCCACCAAGCTCGCACCGGGACAGGGGTCAGATACGCAGTATTTT. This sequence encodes CATKLAPGQGSDTQYF.

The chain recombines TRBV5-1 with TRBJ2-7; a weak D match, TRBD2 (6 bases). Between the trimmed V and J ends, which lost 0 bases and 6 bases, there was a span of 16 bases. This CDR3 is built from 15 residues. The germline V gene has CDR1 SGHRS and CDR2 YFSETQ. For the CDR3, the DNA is TGCGCCAGCAGCTTGGCCCACGACGGCGGGGCCGAGCAGTACTTC. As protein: CASSLAHDGGAEQYF. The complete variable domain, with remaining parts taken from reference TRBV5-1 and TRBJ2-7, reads KAGVTQTPRYLIKTRGQQVTLSCSPISGHRSVSWYQQTPGQGLQFLFEYFSETQRNKGNFPGRFSGRQFSNSRSEMNVSTLELGDSALYLCASSLAHDGGAEQYFGPGTRLTVT.